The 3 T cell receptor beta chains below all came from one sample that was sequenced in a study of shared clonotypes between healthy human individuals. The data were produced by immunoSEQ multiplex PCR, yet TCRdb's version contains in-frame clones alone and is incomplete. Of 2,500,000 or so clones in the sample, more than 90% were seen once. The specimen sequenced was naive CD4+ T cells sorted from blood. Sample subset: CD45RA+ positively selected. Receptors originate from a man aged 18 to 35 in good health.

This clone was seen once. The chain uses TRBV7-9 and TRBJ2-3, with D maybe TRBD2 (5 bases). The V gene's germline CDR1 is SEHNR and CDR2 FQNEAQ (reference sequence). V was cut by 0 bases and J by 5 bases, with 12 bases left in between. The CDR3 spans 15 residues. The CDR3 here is CASSLAASGLDTQYF. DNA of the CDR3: TGTGCCAGCAGCTTAGCGGCCTCGGGGTTAGATACGCAGTATTTT.

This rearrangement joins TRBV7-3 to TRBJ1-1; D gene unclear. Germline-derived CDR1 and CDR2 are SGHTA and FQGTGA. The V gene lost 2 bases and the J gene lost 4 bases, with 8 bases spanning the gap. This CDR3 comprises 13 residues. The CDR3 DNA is TGTGCCAGCAGCTTAGGAGTAAGCACTGAAGCTTTCTTT. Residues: CASSLGVSTEAFF. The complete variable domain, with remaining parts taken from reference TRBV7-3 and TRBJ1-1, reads GAGVSQTPSNKVTEKGKYVELRCDPISGHTALYWYRQSLGQGPEFLIYFQGTGAADDSGLPNDRFFAVRPEGSVSTLKIQRTERGDSAVYLCASSLGVSTEAFFGQGTRLTVV.

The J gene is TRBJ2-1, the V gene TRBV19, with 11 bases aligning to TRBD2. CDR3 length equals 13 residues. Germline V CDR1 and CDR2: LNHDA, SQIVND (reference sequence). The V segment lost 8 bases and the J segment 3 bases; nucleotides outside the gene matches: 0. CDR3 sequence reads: CASGTSGYNEQFF. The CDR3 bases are TGTGCCAGTGGGACTAGCGGCTACAATGAGCAGTTCTTC. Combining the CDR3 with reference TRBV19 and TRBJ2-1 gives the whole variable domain DGGITQSPKYLFRKEGQNVTLSCEQNLNHDAMYWYRQDPGQGLRLIYYSQIVNDFQKGDIAEGYSVSREKKESFPLTVTSAQKNPTAFYLCASGTSGYNEQFFGPGTRLTVL.